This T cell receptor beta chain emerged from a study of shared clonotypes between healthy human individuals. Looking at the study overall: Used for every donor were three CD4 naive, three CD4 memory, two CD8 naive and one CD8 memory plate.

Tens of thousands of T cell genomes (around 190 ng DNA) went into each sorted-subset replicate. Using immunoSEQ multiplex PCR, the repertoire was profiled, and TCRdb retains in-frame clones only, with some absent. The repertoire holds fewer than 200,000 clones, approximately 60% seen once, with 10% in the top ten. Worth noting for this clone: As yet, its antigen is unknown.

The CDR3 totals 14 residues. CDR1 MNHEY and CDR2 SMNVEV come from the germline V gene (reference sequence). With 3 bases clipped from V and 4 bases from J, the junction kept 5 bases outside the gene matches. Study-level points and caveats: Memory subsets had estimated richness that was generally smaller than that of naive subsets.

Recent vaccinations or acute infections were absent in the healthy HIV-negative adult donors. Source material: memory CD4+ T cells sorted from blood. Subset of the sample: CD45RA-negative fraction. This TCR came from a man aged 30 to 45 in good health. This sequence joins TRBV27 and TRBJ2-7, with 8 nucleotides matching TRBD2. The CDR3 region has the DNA TGTGCCAGCAGTTTCAGCGGGAGTTTGTACGAGCAGTACTTC. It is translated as CASSFSGSLYEQYF.